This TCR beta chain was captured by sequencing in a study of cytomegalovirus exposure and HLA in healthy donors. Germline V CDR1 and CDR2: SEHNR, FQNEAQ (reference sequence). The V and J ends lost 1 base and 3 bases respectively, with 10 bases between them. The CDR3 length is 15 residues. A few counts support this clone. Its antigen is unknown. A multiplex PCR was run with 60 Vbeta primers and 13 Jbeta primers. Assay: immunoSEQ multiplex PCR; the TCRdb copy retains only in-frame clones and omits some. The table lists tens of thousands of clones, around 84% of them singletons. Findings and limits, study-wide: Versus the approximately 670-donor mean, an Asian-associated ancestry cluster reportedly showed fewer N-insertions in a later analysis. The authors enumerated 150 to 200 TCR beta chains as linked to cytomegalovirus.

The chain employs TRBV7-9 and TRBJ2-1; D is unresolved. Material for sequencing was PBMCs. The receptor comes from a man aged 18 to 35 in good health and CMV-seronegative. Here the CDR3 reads CASSLGWAYYNEQFF. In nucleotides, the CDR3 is TGTGCCAGCAGCTTAGGGTGGGCCTACTACAATGAGCAGTTCTTC. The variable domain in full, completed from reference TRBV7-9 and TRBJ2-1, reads DTGVSQNPRHKITKRGQNVTFRCDPISEHNRLYWYRQTLGQGPEFLTYFQNEAQLEKSRLLSDRFSAERPKGSFSTLEIQRTEQGDSAMYLCASSLGWAYYNEQFFGPGTRLTVL.